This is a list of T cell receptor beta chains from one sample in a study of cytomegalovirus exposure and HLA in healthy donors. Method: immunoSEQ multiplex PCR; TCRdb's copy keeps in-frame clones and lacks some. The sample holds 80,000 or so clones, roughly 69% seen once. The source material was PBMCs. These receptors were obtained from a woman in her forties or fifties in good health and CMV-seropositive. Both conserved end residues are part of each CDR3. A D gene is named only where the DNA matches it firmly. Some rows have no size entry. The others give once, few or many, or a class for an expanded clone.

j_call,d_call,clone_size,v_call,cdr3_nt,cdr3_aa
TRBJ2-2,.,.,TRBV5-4,TGTGCCAGCAGCCAGTCCATCCTACGAGGCACCGGGGAGCTGTTTTTT,CASSQSILRGTGELFF
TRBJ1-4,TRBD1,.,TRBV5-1,TGCGCCAGCAGCTGGTGGGGGACAGGGCATGAAAAACTGTTTTTT,CASSWWGTGHEKLFF
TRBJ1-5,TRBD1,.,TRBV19,TGTGCCAGCTCCTACAGGGGGCCTCAGCCCCAGCATTTT,CASSYRGPQPQHF
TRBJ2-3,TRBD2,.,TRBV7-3,TGTGCCAGCAGCGTTAGCGGGGGGGCTCTAGATACGCAGTATTTT,CASSVSGGALDTQYF
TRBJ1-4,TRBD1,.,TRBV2,TGTGCCAGCAGGAAGGACAGGGCTGAAAAACTGTTTTTT,CASRKDRAEKLFF
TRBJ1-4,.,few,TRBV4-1,TGCGCCAGCAGCCACACCCCGGGGGGTGAAAAACTGTTTTTT,CASSHTPGGEKLFF
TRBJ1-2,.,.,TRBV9,TGTGCCAGCAGCCCTAGTGCAGACTATGGCTACACCTTC,CASSPSADYGYTF
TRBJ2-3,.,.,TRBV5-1,TGCGCCAGCAGCTTAAGAAGCCAAGGCACAGATACGCAGTATTTT,CASSLRSQGTDTQYF
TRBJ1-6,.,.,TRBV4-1,TGCGCCAGCAGGGGTCTTGAGGCACCCCTCCACTTT,CASRGLEAPLHF
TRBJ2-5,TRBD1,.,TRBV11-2,TGTGCCAGCAGCTTAGTGGCAGGGGGTTGGGAGACCCAGTACTTC,CASSLVAGGWETQYF
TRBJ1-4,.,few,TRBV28,TGTGCCAGCAGTTTTTTTCGGGGGGATGAAAAACTGTTTTTT,CASSFFRGDEKLFF
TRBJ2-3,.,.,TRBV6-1,TGTGCCAGCAGGGCTAGTTGGGGGGCAGATACGCAGTATTTT,CASRASWGADTQYF
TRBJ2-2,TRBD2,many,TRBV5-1,TGCGCCAGCAGCTTGGCCCTTAGCGGGGCAATTAACACCGGGGAGCTGTTTTTT,CASSLALSGAINTGELFF
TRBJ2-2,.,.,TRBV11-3,TGTGCCAGCAGTTCTAGGGGTCTCGCGAACACCGGGGAGCTGTTTTTT,CASSSRGLANTGELFF
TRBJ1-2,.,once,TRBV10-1,TGCGCCAGCAGTGATACAGCAGACCCATACTATGGCTACACCTTC,CASSDTADPYYGYTF
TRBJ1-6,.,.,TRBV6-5,TGTGCCAGCAGTTCCCGGGCAGGGCTGAATTCACCCCTCCACTTT,CASSSRAGLNSPLHF
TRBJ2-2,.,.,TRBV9,TGTGCCAGCAGCGTATTTTCGGCAACTAAGAACACCGGGGAGCTGTTTTTT,CASSVFSATKNTGELFF
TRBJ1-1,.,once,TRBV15,TGTGCCACCAGCAGAGTCAAAGGGGCCACTGAAGCTTTCTTT,CATSRVKGATEAFF
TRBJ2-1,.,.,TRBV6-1,TGTGCCAGCAGCATTAGGGGGAAACAGTTGAATGAGCAGTTCTTC,CASSIRGKQLNEQFF
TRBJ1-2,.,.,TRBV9,TGTGCCAGCAGCGCCAGTCGACAGGACGCCTATGGCTACACCTTC,CASSASRQDAYGYTF
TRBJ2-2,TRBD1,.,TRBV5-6,TGTGCCAGCAGCTCCCGGGACAGGGACACCGGGGAGCTGTTTTTT,CASSSRDRDTGELFF
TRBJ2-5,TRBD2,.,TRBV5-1,TGCGCCAGCAGCTTTAGCGGGGTCACGACGGAGACCCAGTACTTC,CASSFSGVTTETQYF
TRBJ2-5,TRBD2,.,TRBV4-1,TGCGCCAGCAGCGGACTAGCGGTGGGCGGGACCCAGTACTTC,CASSGLAVGGTQYF
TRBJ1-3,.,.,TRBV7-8,TGTGCCAGCAGCCCCGCACGCAGGATTGGAAACACCATATATTTT,CASSPARRIGNTIYF
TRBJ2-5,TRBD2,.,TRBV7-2,TGTGCCAGCAGCTTTGGCGGGGGACTGGAGGCCCAGTACTTC,CASSFGGGLEAQYF
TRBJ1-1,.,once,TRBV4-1,TGCGCCAGCAGCCCCCAGGGTTTGGGCACTGAAGCTTTCTTT,CASSPQGLGTEAFF
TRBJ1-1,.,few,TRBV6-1,TGTGCCAGCAGTGAAAGAGGGACCGGGAGCACTGAAGCTTTCTTT,CASSERGTGSTEAFF
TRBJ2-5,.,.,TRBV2,TGTGCCAGCCTAGCGTCCCAAGAGACCCAGTACTTC,CASLASQETQYF
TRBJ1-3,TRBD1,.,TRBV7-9,TGTGCCAGCAGCCCGGGACAGGCGTCCTCTGGAAACACCATATATTTT,CASSPGQASSGNTIYF
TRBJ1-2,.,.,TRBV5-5,TGTGCCAGCAGCTTTAAGAGGGATTATGGCTACACCTTC,CASSFKRDYGYTF
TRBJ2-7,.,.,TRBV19,TGTGCCAGTAGTAACATAAGACAGGGAATGGAGGGCGAGCAGTACTTC,CASSNIRQGMEGEQYF
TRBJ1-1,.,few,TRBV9,TGTGCCAGCAGCGTGCGGGGGGCGACTGAAGCTTTCTTT,CASSVRGATEAFF
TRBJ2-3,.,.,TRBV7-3,TGTGCCAGCAGCTTAATTGGCAGGGGCACAGATACGCAGTATTTT,CASSLIGRGTDTQYF
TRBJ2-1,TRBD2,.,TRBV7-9,TGTTCCAGCAGCTCGTCTGGGCGGGGGGCCGCCAATGAGCAGTTCTTC,CSSSSSGRGAANEQFF
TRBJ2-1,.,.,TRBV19,TGTGCCAGTAGTCTTACAAGTCATGAGCAGTTCTTC,CASSLTSHEQFF